A selection of T cell receptor beta chains follows, all from one sample in a study of blood T cell repertoires in COVID-19. Libraries were prepared by immunoSEQ multiplex PCR; TCRdb keeps only in-frame clonotypes and omits some of them. The table records 100,000 to 150,000 clones, roughly four fifths of them present only once. Sequences were obtained from peripheral blood. These TCRs come from a man in his sixties with acute or convalescent COVID-19. CDR3s include the opening cysteine and the closing phenylalanine or tryptophan. A D gene is named only where the DNA matches it firmly. Size values are once, few and many counts, or a class for expanded clones, and some rows have none.

TRBJ2-1 - - TRBV19 CASSIDRGYNEQFF TGTGCCAGTAGTATAGATCGGGGCTACAATGAGCAGTTCTTC
TRBJ1-4 - - TRBV9 CASSPGSGEKLFF TGTGCCAGCAGCCCCGGAAGCGGTGAAAAACTGTTTTTT
TRBJ1-1 - - TRBV9 CASSPQQGMNTEAFF TGTGCCAGCAGCCCTCAACAGGGTATGAACACTGAAGCTTTCTTT
TRBJ2-3 - - TRBV11-3 CASSFGQSSTDTQYF TGTGCCAGCAGCTTCGGACAGTCGAGCACAGATACGCAGTATTTT
TRBJ1-2 - - TRBV4-1 CASSRLGIHYGYTF TGCGCCAGCAGCCGACTTGGAATCCACTATGGCTACACCTTC
TRBJ2-2 TRBD2 - TRBV10-3 CAISRGGTRGTGELFF TGTGCCATCTCACGGGGGGGGACGCGAGGGACCGGGGAGCTGTTTTTT
TRBJ2-7 TRBD1 - TRBV28 CASRFTGEPTYEQYF TGTGCCAGCAGATTCACAGGGGAACCGACCTACGAGCAGTACTTC
TRBJ2-6 TRBD2 - TRBV19 CASSIAGGPGANVLTF TGTGCCAGTAGTATTGCGGGAGGGCCTGGGGCCAACGTCCTGACTTTC
TRBJ1-2 - few TRBV2 CASSPDRLNYGYTF TGTGCCAGCAGTCCCGACAGACTTAACTATGGCTACACCTTC
TRBJ2-4 TRBD1 - TRBV5-1 CASSYGTGLAKNIQYF TGCGCCAGCAGCTACGGGACAGGATTAGCCAAAAACATTCAGTACTTC
TRBJ1-4 - few TRBV19 CASSIRGMRTNEKLFF TGTGCCAGTAGTATTCGAGGGATGAGGACTAATGAAAAACTGTTTTTT
TRBJ2-2 TRBD1 - TRBV5-1 CASSLRVTGVNTGELFF TGCGCCAGCAGCTTGAGGGTCACAGGGGTGAACACCGGGGAGCTGTTTTTT
TRBJ2-5 - - TRBV25-1 CASSLGVGETQYF TGTGCCAGCAGCCTCGGGGTCGGAGAGACCCAGTACTTC
TRBJ2-3 - - TRBV7-9 CASRGSVGALDTQYF TGTGCCAGCAGGGGCTCGGTGGGGGCCTTGGATACGCAGTATTTT
TRBJ1-3 - - TRBV28 CASTRGGENTIYF TGTGCCAGCACCCGAGGGGGGGAAAACACCATATATTTT
TRBJ2-2 - - TRBV5-1 CASSLVPGADTGELFF TGCGCCAGCAGCTTGGTCCCTGGAGCGGACACCGGGGAGCTGTTTTTT
TRBJ2-5 TRBD2 - TRBV7-2 CASSPLAGEVETQYF TGTGCCAGCAGCCCTTTAGCGGGAGAGGTTGAGACCCAGTACTTC
TRBJ1-6 - - TRBV6-5 CASSYSRGDSPLHF TGTGCCAGCAGTTACTCGCGCGGGGATTCACCCCTCCACTTT
TRBJ2-7 TRBD1 - TRBV5-4 CASSPGGFLGYEQYF TGTGCCAGCAGCCCAGGGGGTTTCCTAGGTTACGAGCAGTACTTC
TRBJ2-3 - - TRBV6-6 CASAGQPDTQYF TGTGCCAGCGCGGGACAGCCAGATACGCAGTATTTT
TRBJ2-5 - - TRBV19 CASSTATAPETQYF TGTGCCAGTAGTACGGCGACAGCTCCGGAGACCCAGTACTTC
TRBJ1-2 - once TRBV5-1 CASSLEGAPGDGYTF TGCGCCAGCAGCTTGGAAGGAGCGCCGGGTGATGGCTACACCTTC
TRBJ2-7 TRBD2 - TRBV7-9 CASSLVRAGERSYEQYF TGTGCCAGCAGCTTAGTTAGAGCGGGAGAACGGTCCTACGAGCAGTACTTC
TRBJ1-5 TRBD1 - TRBV10-3 CAISGDRVEPQHF TGTGCCATCAGCGGCGACAGGGTTGAGCCCCAGCATTTT
TRBJ1-5 TRBD1 - TRBV28 CASSSPTGGAVNQPQHF TGTGCCAGCAGTTCGCCGACAGGGGGCGCGGTCAATCAGCCCCAGCATTTT
TRBJ1-5 - once TRBV27 CASADRGSNQPQHF TGTGCCAGTGCCGACCGGGGGTCCAATCAGCCCCAGCATTTT
TRBJ2-1 - - TRBV6-1 CASSETGVEQFF TGTGCCAGCAGTGAAACGGGAGTTGAGCAGTTCTTC
TRBJ2-1 - many TRBV19 CASSQRDSRRYNEQFF TGTGCCAGTAGCCAAAGGGACTCCAGAAGATACAATGAGCAGTTCTTC
TRBJ1-1 - - TRBV6-5 CASNRGGKNTEAFF TGTGCCAGCAACCGCGGCGGGAAGAACACTGAAGCTTTCTTT
TRBJ1-5 - - TRBV18 CASSPPGGNQPQHF TGTGCCAGCTCACCACCAGGAGGCAATCAGCCCCAGCATTTT
TRBJ2-1 - - TRBV28 CASSTLGENNEQFF TGTGCCAGCAGTACGCTAGGGGAAAACAATGAGCAGTTCTTC
TRBJ2-1 TRBD2 - TRBV27 CASSPQSVAGYNEQFF TGTGCCAGCAGTCCCCAGTCGGTAGCGGGGTACAATGAGCAGTTCTTC
TRBJ1-1 TRBD1 - TRBV3-1/TRBV3-2 CASSHPTGGDTEAFF TGTGCCAGCAGCCACCCGACAGGGGGCGACACTGAAGCTTTCTTT
TRBJ2-3 TRBD2 - TRBV3-1/TRBV3-2 CASKSSAGVADTQYF TGTGCCAGCAAATCTTCAGCGGGAGTTGCAGATACGCAGTATTTT
TRBJ2-1 TRBD2 - TRBV9 CASSVGGLAVYNEQFF TGTGCCAGCAGCGTAGGAGGTCTAGCGGTATACAATGAGCAGTTCTTC
TRBJ1-2 - - TRBV29-1 CSVFETYGYTF TGCAGCGTGTTCGAGACTTATGGCTACACCTTC
TRBJ2-1 - few TRBV9 CASSVGTLGSLFYNEQFF TGTGCCAGCAGCGTGGGGACCCTCGGGAGTTTATTCTACAATGAGCAGTTCTTC
TRBJ1-5 - - TRBV18 CASSQGNQNQPQHF TGTGCCAGCTCACAGGGGAATCAGAATCAGCCCCAGCATTTT
TRBJ1-5 TRBD1 - TRBV5-3 CARSHPITGGALGQPQHF TGTGCCAGAAGCCACCCGATAACAGGGGGCGCCTTGGGTCAGCCCCAGCATTTT
TRBJ1-2 - - TRBV28 CASSYPGGGRGYGYTF TGTGCCAGCAGTTACCCTGGGGGAGGGCGTGGCTATGGCTACACCTTC
TRBJ2-1 - - TRBV21-1 CASSKVTSSSSYNEQFF TGTGCCAGCAGCAAAGTAACTAGCTCCAGCTCCTACAATGAGCAGTTCTTC
TRBJ1-1 TRBD1 - TRBV28 CASSLRGRTEAFF TGTGCCAGCAGCCTCAGGGGGCGAACTGAAGCTTTCTTT
TRBJ2-7 TRBD2 - TRBV10-1 CASSESTSGSYEQYF TGCGCCAGCAGTGAGTCCACTAGCGGGAGCTACGAGCAGTACTTC
TRBJ1-2 - many TRBV5-1 CASSLAESDYHGYTF TGCGCCAGCAGCTTGGCCGAATCGGACTACCATGGCTACACCTTC
TRBJ1-1 - - TRBV10-1 CASSEAVNTEAFF TGCGCCAGCAGTGAGGCGGTGAACACTGAAGCTTTCTTT
TRBJ2-1 TRBD2 - TRBV5-1 CASSLEVAGDGNEQFF TGCGCCAGCAGCTTGGAGGTAGCGGGAGATGGTAATGAGCAGTTCTTC
TRBJ1-1 TRBD1 - TRBV7-9 CASSSTGEAEAFF TGTGCCAGCAGCTCGACAGGGGAGGCTGAAGCTTTCTTT
TRBJ2-3 TRBD2 - TRBV2 CASSGPILAGGPVYF TGTGCCAGCAGCGGACCAATACTAGCGGGAGGGCCTGTGTATTTT
TRBJ1-5 TRBD1 - TRBV19 CASSIGTGGDQPQHF TGTGCCAGTAGTATAGGGACAGGGGGCGATCAGCCCCAGCATTTT
TRBJ2-3 - few TRBV30 CAWSGRAGSSTDTQYF TGTGCCTGGAGTGGCCGGGCGGGATCTAGCACAGATACGCAGTATTTT
TRBJ1-3 - - TRBV5-1 CASSLKGGQSPGNTIYF TGCGCCAGCAGCTTGAAAGGGGGTCAATCTCCTGGAAACACCATATATTTT
TRBJ1-1 TRBD1 - TRBV7-9 CASSHRQGQRNTEAFF TGTGCCAGCAGCCACCGACAGGGTCAACGGAACACTGAAGCTTTCTTT
TRBJ1-2 - - TRBV2 CASRAGQTNYGYTF TGTGCCAGCAGGGCTGGACAGACTAACTATGGCTACACCTTC
TRBJ2-2 - once TRBV30 CAWRDPGTNTGELFF TGTGCCTGGAGAGATCCCGGGACTAACACCGGGGAGCTGTTTTTT